Given below is one TCR beta chain in context. The assay was immunoSEQ multiplex PCR, and TCRdb's table has in-frame clones only and misses some. The profile shows 150,000 or so clones, 65% to 90% of them singletons. The data originate from a study of blood T cell repertoires in COVID-19. Across the whole study: Sources were T cells, B-cell-depleted T cells, or PBMCs; the material itself was cDNA or gDNA.

CDR1 KGHSH and CDR2 LQKENI come from the germline V gene. The CDR3 has 16 amino acids. The ends lost 5 bases at V and 5 bases at J; junction bases unmatched: 12. The rearrangement uses TRBV18 and TRBJ1-2; 9 nucleotides line up with TRBD1. Source material: peripheral blood. The receptor was derived from a woman in her fifties or sixties with COVID-19, enrolled during active disease. The DNA of the CDR3 is TGTGCCAGCTCAGGTTTCGCCGGGACAGGGTTTTATGGCTACACCTTC. Amino acid sequence: CASSGFAGTGFYGYTF. Variable domain in full (rest from reference TRBV18 and TRBJ1-2): NAGVMQNPRHLVRRRGQEARLRCSPMKGHSHVYWYRQLPEEGLKFMVYLQKENIIDESGMPKERFSAEFPKEGPSILRIQQVVRGDSAAYFCASSGFAGTGFYGYTFGSGTRLTVV.